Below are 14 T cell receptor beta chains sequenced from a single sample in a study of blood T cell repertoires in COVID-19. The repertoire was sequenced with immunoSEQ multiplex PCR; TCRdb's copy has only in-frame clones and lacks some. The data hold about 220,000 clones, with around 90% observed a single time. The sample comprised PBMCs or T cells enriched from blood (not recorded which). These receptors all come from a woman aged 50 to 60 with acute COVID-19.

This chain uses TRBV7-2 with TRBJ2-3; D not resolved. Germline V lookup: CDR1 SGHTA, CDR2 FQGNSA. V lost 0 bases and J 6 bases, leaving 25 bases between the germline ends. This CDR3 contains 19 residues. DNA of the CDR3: TGTGCCAGCAGCTTAGCGGATAATAGAGACTTCCCAGTCCCCGATACGCAGTATTTT. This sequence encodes CASSLADNRDFPVPDTQYF.

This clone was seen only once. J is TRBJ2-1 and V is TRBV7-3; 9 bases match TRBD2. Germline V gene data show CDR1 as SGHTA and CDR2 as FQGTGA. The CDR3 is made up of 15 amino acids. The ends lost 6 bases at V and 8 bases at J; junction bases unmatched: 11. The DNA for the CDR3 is TGTGCCAGCAGATTGGGGACTAGCCCCGGCGATGAGCAGTTCTTC. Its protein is CASRLGTSPGDEQFF.

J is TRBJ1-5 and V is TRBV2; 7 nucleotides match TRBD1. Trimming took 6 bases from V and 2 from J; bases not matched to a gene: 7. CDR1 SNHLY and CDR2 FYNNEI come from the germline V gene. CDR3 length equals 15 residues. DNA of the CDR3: TGTGCCAGCAGGGGGGACAGCTTGGGCAATCAGCCCCAGCATTTT. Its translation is CASRGDSLGNQPQHF.

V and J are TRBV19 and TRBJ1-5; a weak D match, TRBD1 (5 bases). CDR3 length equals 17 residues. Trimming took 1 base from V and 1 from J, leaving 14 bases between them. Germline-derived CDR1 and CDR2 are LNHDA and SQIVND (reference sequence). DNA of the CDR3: TGTGCCAGTAGTATAGGGGGAGGGGTGATAAGCAATCAGCCCCAGCATTTT. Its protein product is CASSIGGGVISNQPQHF.

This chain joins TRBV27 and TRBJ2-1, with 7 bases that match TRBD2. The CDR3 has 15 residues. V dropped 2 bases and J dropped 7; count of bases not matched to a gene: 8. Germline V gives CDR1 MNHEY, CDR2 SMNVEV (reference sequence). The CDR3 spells CASSLRGLVPNEQFF. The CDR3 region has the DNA TGTGCCAGCAGTTTACGAGGACTAGTGCCAAATGAGCAGTTCTTC.

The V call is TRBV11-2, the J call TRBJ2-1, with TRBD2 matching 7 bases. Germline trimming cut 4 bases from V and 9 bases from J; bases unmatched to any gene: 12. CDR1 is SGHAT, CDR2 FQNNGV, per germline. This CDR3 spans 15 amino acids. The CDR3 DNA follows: TGTGCCAGCAGCTATGCGGGCGGGAGAACCAGTGAGCAGTTCTTC. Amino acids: CASSYAGGRTSEQFF.

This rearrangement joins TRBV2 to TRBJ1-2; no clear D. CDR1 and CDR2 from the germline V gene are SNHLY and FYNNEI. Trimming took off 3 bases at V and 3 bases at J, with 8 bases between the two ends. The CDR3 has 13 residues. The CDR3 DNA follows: TGTGCCAGCAGTGATGGCACCTACTATGGCTACACCTTC. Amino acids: CASSDGTYYGYTF.

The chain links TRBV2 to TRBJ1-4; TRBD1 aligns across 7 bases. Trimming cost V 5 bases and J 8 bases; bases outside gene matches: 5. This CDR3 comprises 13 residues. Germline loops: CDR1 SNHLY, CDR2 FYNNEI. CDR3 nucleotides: TGTGCCAGCAGTACGTCAGGGGGGGAAAAACTGTTTTTT. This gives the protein CASSTSGGEKLFF.

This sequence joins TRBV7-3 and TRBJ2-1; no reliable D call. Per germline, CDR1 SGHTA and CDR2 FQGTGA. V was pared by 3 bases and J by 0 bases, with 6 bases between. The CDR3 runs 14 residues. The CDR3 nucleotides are TGTGCCAGCAGCTTGGGCCGCTCCTACAATGAGCAGTTCTTC. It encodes CASSLGRSYNEQFF.

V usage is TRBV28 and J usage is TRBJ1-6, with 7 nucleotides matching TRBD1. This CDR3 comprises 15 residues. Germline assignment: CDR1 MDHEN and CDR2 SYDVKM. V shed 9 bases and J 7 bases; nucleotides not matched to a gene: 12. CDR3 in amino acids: CASYLKGQRNSPLHF. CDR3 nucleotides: TGTGCCAGTTACCTTAAGGGACAGAGAAATTCACCCCTCCACTTT.

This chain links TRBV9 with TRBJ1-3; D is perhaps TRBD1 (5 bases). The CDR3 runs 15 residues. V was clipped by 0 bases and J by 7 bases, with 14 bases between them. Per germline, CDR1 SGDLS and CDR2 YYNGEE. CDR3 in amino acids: CASSVGGDSWNTIYF. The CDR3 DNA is TGTGCCAGCAGCGTAGGGGGCGATAGTTGGAACACCATATATTTT.

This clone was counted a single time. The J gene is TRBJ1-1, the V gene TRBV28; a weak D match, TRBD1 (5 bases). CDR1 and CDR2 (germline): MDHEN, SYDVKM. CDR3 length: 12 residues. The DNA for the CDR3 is TGTGCTTCACTCAGGGCGAACACTGAAGCTTTCTTT. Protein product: CASLRANTEAFF.

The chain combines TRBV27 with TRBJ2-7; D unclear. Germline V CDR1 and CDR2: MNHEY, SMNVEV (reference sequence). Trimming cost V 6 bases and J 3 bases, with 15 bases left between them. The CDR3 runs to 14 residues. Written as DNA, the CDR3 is TGTGCCAGCAGCTCGTTGGGCTATGTCTACGAGCAGTACTTC. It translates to CASSSLGYVYEQYF.

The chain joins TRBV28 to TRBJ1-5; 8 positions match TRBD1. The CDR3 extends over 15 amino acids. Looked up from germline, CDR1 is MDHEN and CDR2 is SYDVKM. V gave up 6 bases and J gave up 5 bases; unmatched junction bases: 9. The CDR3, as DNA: TGTGCCAGCAGACCCGGGACAGGCCCTTATCAGCCCCAGCATTTT. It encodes CASRPGTGPYQPQHF.